Shown below are 2 T cell receptor beta chains from a single sample sequenced in a study of cytomegalovirus exposure and HLA in healthy donors. PCR primers comprised 60 Vbeta and 13 Jbeta primers. Clones were sequenced by immunoSEQ multiplex PCR, and TCRdb holds only the in-frame ones, with some missing. The listing records 130,000 or so clones. Source material: PBMCs. These receptors originate from a man between 18 and 29 years old in good health and CMV-seronegative.

V is TRBV5-1 and J is TRBJ2-7, with 7 bases fitting TRBD2. The CDR3 covers 15 residues. The ends lost 3 bases at V and 0 bases at J; junction bases unmatched: 6. The V gene's germline CDR1 is SGHRS and CDR2 YFSETQ. The CDR3 loop is CASSSSGASSYEQYF. The CDR3 coding sequence is TGCGCCAGCAGCTCTAGCGGAGCAAGCTCCTACGAGCAGTACTTC.

V and J are TRBV28 and TRBJ2-7, with 11 bases that match TRBD2. J was trimmed by 3 bases and V by 6 bases; bases with no gene match: 10. This CDR3 contains 16 residues. CDR1 is MDHEN, CDR2 SYDVKM, per germline. The CDR3 loop is CASSCRLAGTLYEQYF. The CDR3 bases are TGTGCCAGCAGCTGCAGACTAGCGGGAACTCTCTACGAGCAGTACTTC.